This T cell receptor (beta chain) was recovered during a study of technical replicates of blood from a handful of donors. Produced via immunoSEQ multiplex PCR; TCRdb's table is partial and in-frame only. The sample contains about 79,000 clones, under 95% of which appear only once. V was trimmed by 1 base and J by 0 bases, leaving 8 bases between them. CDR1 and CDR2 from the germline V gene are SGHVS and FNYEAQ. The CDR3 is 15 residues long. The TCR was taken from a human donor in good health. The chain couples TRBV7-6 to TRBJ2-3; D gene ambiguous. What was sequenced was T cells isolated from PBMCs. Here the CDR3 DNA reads TGTGCCAGCAGCTTAGGGAGATTAAGCACAGATACGCAGTATTTT. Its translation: CASSLGRLSTDTQYF.